There are a few counts of the clone carrying this T cell receptor (beta chain). The antigen is undetermined. This sample is part of a study of beta chain features in type 1 diabetes. Turning to the study itself: No age, gender or cell yield differences were seen between patients and healthy donors. General study findings and limits: For type 1 diabetes patients, VDJ junctions showed fewer insertions and more deletions. Moderately but significantly shorter TCRB CDR3s were found in Type 1 diabetes patients in all four CD4+ subsets.

Since all of the isolated RNA was reverse transcribed, expressed TCRB transcripts were what got sequenced. Repertoires were generated with immunoSEQ multiplex PCR, while TCRdb's copy carries only in-frame clones and drops some. The sample includes hundreds of thousands of clones, about 14% of them seen just once. It was via CD45RO/CCR7/CD25/CD127/CD95/CD27 that CD4+ naive, central memory, regulatory and stem cell-like memory cells were sorted. Sequencing was carried out using naive CD4+ T cells from blood. The receptor comes from a man younger than 35 in good health.

In DNA form, the CDR3 reads TGCGCCAGCAGCCAGGGCCCCCTAGGGGTCCAGAACACTGAAGCTTTCTTT. Encoded protein: CASSQGPLGVQNTEAFF. The chain couples TRBV4-3 to TRBJ1-1; possibly TRBD1 for D (5 bases). Germline V CDR1 and CDR2: LGHNA, YSLEER. This CDR3 comprises 17 residues. The V and J ends lost 3 bases and 1 base respectively, with 18 bases between them.